The TCR beta chain under discussion was sequenced for a study of T cell responses to AZD1222 COVID-19 vaccine. This table comes from immunoSEQ multiplex PCR, and its TCRdb copy is limited to in-frame clones, with some not included. Of about 120,000 clones in the sample, 90% to 95% were seen once. This clone was detected a few times. In germline, CDR1 is SQVTM, CDR2 ANQGSEA. Trimming removed 6 bases at V and 1 base at J, with 4 bases between. The CDR3 covers 10 residues. The chain recombines TRBV29-1 with TRBJ2-7; D unclear. The source of this sequence is an adult in good health. The material was peripheral blood, obtained on day 0 of AZD1222 vaccination. CDR3 nucleotides: TGCAGCGTATTTTCCTACGAGCAGTACTTC. Encoded protein: CSVFSYEQYF.